Given below is one TCR beta chain in context. This record belongs to a study of blood T cell repertoires in COVID-19. Sequencing was performed with immunoSEQ multiplex PCR; in TCRdb, only in-frame clones are kept and a portion is missing. Here the sample spans some 170,000 clones, 87% being singletons. Germline V gene sequence: CDR1 MNHNY, CDR2 SVGAGI (reference sequence). The CDR3 sequence is 14 residues long. With 6 bases clipped from V and 1 base from J, the junction kept 4 bases outside the gene matches. Seattle researchers signed up patients amid active infection and tracked them longitudinally. Source material: peripheral blood. This sequence was found in a woman in her seventies with COVID-19, enrolled during active disease. The gene calls are TRBV6-6 and TRBJ1-1; 8 nucleotides agree with TRBD1. The chain's CDR3 is CASRQDRANTEAFF. Here the CDR3 DNA reads TGTGCCAGCAGACAGGACAGGGCGAACACTGAAGCTTTCTTT.